Listed here are 20 T cell receptor beta chains from one sample, sequenced in a study of identifying expanded T cells in peripheral blood. The table came from immunoSEQ multiplex PCR; TCRdb's copy has only in-frame clones and leaves some out. Found here are about 100,000 clones, around nine tenths of them singletons; the top ten hold about 5.9%. Material: blood. These receptors were obtained from a person aged 18 to 75 in good health.

This clone was picked up one time. The chain uses TRBV5-1 and TRBJ2-7; weak D call: TRBD2 (6 bases). This CDR3 has 13 residues. Trimming took 2 bases from V and 2 from J, leaving 8 bases between them. Germline-derived CDR1 and CDR2 are SGHRS and YFSETQ. The DNA for the CDR3 is TGCGCCAGCAGCTTTGGCGGGGCCTACGAGCAGTACTTC. Translation: CASSFGGAYEQYF.

V is TRBV11-2 and J is TRBJ2-1, with 7 positions matching TRBD1. Germline values: CDR1 SGHAT, CDR2 FQNNGV. The CDR3 runs to 15 residues. V dropped 2 bases and J dropped 8; count of bases not matched to a gene: 9. The chain's CDR3 is CASSLSNRGGDEQFF. The CDR3 region has the DNA TGTGCCAGCAGCTTAAGTAACAGGGGTGGAGATGAGCAGTTCTTC.

This chain connects TRBV11-2 to TRBJ1-1; no reliable D call. Trimming stripped 1 base from V and 3 bases from J, with 9 bases between. The CDR3 extends over 14 amino acids. The germline V gene has CDR1 SGHAT and CDR2 FQNNGV. CDR3 in DNA: TGTGCCAGCAGCTTAGCCCAGGAGTACACTGAAGCTTTCTTT. It encodes CASSLAQEYTEAFF. The full variable domain, with the rest looked up from reference TRBV11-2 and TRBJ1-1, is EAGVAQSPRYKIIEKRQSVAFWCNPISGHATLYWYQQILGQGPKLLIQFQNNGVVDDSQLPKDRFSAERLKGVDSTLKIQPAKLEDSAVYLCASSLAQEYTEAFFGQGTRLTVV.

The rearrangement links TRBV15 to TRBJ2-1; TRBD2 aligns across 7 bases. J was trimmed by 3 bases and V by 2 bases; bases with no gene match: 7. CDR1 LNHNV and CDR2 YYDKDF come from the germline V gene (reference sequence). The CDR3 sequence is 16 residues long. The CDR3 region has the DNA TGTGCCACCAGCAGAAACCCGGGGGGAAACTACAATGAGCAGTTCTTC. This codes for CATSRNPGGNYNEQFF.

The V gene is TRBV20-1, the J gene TRBJ1-2; unclear D gene. Germline assignment: CDR1 DFQATT and CDR2 SNEGSKA (reference sequence). This CDR3 contains 11 residues. V was pared by 4 bases and J by 8 bases, with 11 bases between. The CDR3 loop is CSATLSVGYTF. CDR3 coding DNA: TGCAGTGCTACCCTCAGTGTGGGCTACACCTTC.

This clone is a singleton in its sample. CDR3 protein: CASSGTGGPDTQYF. The CDR3, as DNA: TGTGCCAGCAGTGGGACTGGCGGTCCAGATACGCAGTATTTT. V and J are TRBV2 and TRBJ2-3; TRBD2 is a possible D gene (5 bases). This CDR3 comprises 14 residues. Germline V gene sequence: CDR1 SNHLY, CDR2 FYNNEI. The V end was cut by 4 bases, the J end by 4 bases, with 12 bases between.

This clone was seen only a few times. The J gene is TRBJ2-2, the V gene TRBV28; D assignment may be TRBD1 or TRBD2 (5 bases each). This CDR3 has 15 residues. Trimming removed 10 bases at V and 2 bases at J, with 17 bases between. The germline V gene encodes CDR1 MDHEN and CDR2 SYDVKM. As DNA, the CDR3 is TGTGCCACCTGTCCCGGGGCAGCCAACACCGGGGAGCTGTTTTTT. Encoded protein: CATCPGAANTGELFF.

The V call is TRBV7-5, the J call TRBJ2-7; the listed D gene, TRBD2, was not tested against the DNA. TRBV7-5 has pseudogene status. The CDR3 is 16 amino acids. As DNA, the CDR3 is TGTGTCAGAAGCTTAATGGGACTGCGACTCTCCTACGAGCAGTACTTC. As protein: CVRSLMGLRLSYEQYF.

V is TRBV11-2 and J is TRBJ2-1; 9 positions agree with TRBD1. The CDR3 is 17 amino acids. Trimming at V came to 4 bases and at J to 6 bases, leaving 13 bases not matched to a gene. Germline V gives CDR1 SGHAT, CDR2 FQNNGV. Here the CDR3 DNA reads TGTGCCAGCAGCTCACTCGCCCCGGGACAGGGTATCAATGAGCAGTTCTTC. Protein: CASSSLAPGQGINEQFF.

V usage is TRBV4-2 and J usage is TRBJ2-5; D call uncertain. Trimming took off 0 bases at V and 5 bases at J, with 13 bases between the two ends. There are 15 residues in the CDR3. Germline values: CDR1 LGHNA, CDR2 YNFKEQ. The CDR3 region is CASSQDNKFGETQYF. For the CDR3, the DNA is TGTGCCAGCAGCCAAGATAATAAGTTTGGGGAGACCCAGTACTTC.

The V gene is TRBV7-9, the J gene TRBJ2-5, with 7 bases aligning to TRBD2. Trimming took 6 bases from V and 4 from J; bases not matched to a gene: 8. Germline CDR1 and CDR2: SEHNR and FQNEAQ (reference sequence). The CDR3 loop spans 14 amino acids. Written as DNA, the CDR3 is TGTGCCAGCAGTATGCAGGGAGGGAGAGAGACCCAGTACTTC. Amino acids: CASSMQGGRETQYF.

This rearrangement joins TRBV6-6 to TRBJ2-2; possible D gene TRBD2, 5 bases. With 7 bases removed from V and 6 bases from J, the gap between germline ends came to 15 bases. The CDR3 is made up of 14 amino acids. Looked up from germline, CDR1 is MNHNY and CDR2 is SVGAGI (reference sequence). Here the CDR3 reads CASKKRDLSGELFF. The CDR3 bases are TGTGCCAGCAAAAAGAGGGATTTATCCGGGGAGCTGTTTTTT.

The rearrangement uses TRBV28 and TRBJ1-3; no reliable D call. The CDR3 length is 14 residues. V lost 5 bases to trimming and J lost 3 bases, with 11 bases between them. The germline V gene has CDR1 MDHEN and CDR2 SYDVKM. CDR3 loop: CASSPDGRGNTIYF. The CDR3 DNA reads as TGTGCCAGCAGTCCGGACGGCCGTGGAAACACCATATATTTT. Based on the CDR3 plus reference TRBV28 and TRBJ1-3, the full variable domain is DVKVTQSSRYLVKRTGEKVFLECVQDMDHENMFWYRQDPGLGLRLIYFSYDVKMKEKGDIPEGYSVSREKKERFSLILESASTNQTSMYLCASSPDGRGNTIYFGEGSWLTVV.

J is TRBJ1-1 and V is TRBV27; possibly TRBD1 for D (6 bases). This CDR3 is 16 amino acids long. The V gene lost 3 bases and the J gene lost 4 bases, with 18 bases spanning the gap. Germline V lookup: CDR1 MNHEY, CDR2 SMNVEV (reference sequence). The chain's CDR3 is CASSFQGPISGTEAFF. CDR3 nucleotide sequence: TGTGCCAGCAGTTTTCAGGGGCCGATTTCAGGCACTGAAGCTTTCTTT.

The rearrangement links TRBV10-3 to TRBJ1-4, with 7 bases lining up with TRBD1. In germline, CDR1 is ENHRY, CDR2 SYGVKD. The CDR3 spans 13 residues. J was trimmed by 7 bases and V by 5 bases; bases with no gene match: 4. CDR3 DNA: TGTGCCATCAGTAACGACAGGGTTGAAAAACTGTTTTTT. Translated, it gives CAISNDRVEKLFF.

The chain uses TRBV7-3 and TRBJ2-3; unclear D gene. Germline CDR1 reads SGHTA; CDR2 reads FQGTGA. The CDR3 is made up of 12 amino acids. The V end was cut by 1 base, the J end by 10 bases, with 9 bases between. CDR3 bases: TGTGCCAGCAGCTTAAATGGCGTTGCGCAGTATTTT. Protein product: CASSLNGVAQYF.

J is TRBJ2-2 and V is TRBV7-3; TRBD2 is a possible D gene (5 bases). The germline V gene encodes CDR1 SGHTA and CDR2 FQGTGA. V gave up 2 bases and J gave up 6 bases, with 10 bases separating them. The CDR3 extends over 14 amino acids. The DNA for the CDR3 is TGTGCCAGCAGCTTATCTCTAGCAGCCGGGGAGCTGTTTTTT. This encodes CASSLSLAAGELFF. The whole variable domain, remainder taken from reference TRBV7-3 and TRBJ2-2, is GAGVSQTPSNKVTEKGKYVELRCDPISGHTALYWYRQSLGQGPEFLIYFQGTGAADDSGLPNDRFFAVRPEGSVSTLKIQRTERGDSAVYLCASSLSLAAGELFFGEGSRLTVL.

This clone showed up just once. CDR3 DNA: TGTGCCAGCAGCCCGCCCCGGCGAAACATTCAGTACTTC. Amino acid sequence: CASSPPRRNIQYF. This rearrangement joins TRBV7-9 to TRBJ2-4; D remains ambiguous. Germline V gene data show CDR1 as SEHNR and CDR2 as FQNEAQ (reference sequence). V was trimmed by 5 bases and J by 6 bases, leaving 11 bases between them. This CDR3 has 13 amino acids.

This clone was found a few times. This rearrangement joins TRBV30 to TRBJ2-7; D call uncertain. The germline V gene has CDR1 GTSNPN and CDR2 SVGIG (reference sequence). This CDR3 is 17 amino acids long. The germline V and J ends were trimmed by 1 base and 2 bases, with 21 bases remaining between them. In DNA, the CDR3 is TGTGCCTGGAGTGCCCGCTCGTCCATCCTCGCAACCTACGAGCAGTACTTC. This codes for CAWSARSSILATYEQYF.

As DNA, the CDR3 is TGTGCCAGCAGTCGGACAGGGGATAGCAATCAGCCCCAGCATTTT. This codes for CASSRTGDSNQPQHF. The chain joins TRBV7-9 to TRBJ1-5; 9 bases align to TRBD1. This CDR3 has 15 amino acids. Germline CDR1 SEHNR, CDR2 FQNEAQ (reference sequence). The J segment lost 0 bases and the V segment lost 6 bases, leaving 3 bases of the junction unmatched.